This TCR beta chain was profiled in a study of blood T cell repertoires in COVID-19. Turning to the study itself: T cells, B-cell-depleted T cells, or PBMCs supplied cDNA or gDNA.

The CDR3 spans 12 residues. With 3 bases removed from V and 4 bases from J, the gap between germline ends came to 7 bases. CDR1 is LGHNT and CDR2 is FRNRAP in the germline V gene. This table comes from immunoSEQ multiplex PCR, and its TCRdb copy is limited to in-frame clones, with some not included. Here the sample spans about 200,000 clones, around four fifths being singletons. Sequencing was performed on peripheral blood. V is TRBV12-5 and J is TRBJ2-7; no firm D call. The clonotype originates from a woman in her 50s with acute or convalescent COVID-19. The CDR3 DNA follows: TGTGCTAGTGGTTTCGACTCGTACGAGCAGTACTTC. The encoded protein is CASGFDSYEQYF.